The 9 T cell receptor beta chains given below trace back to one sample, sequenced in a study of cytomegalovirus exposure and HLA in healthy donors. 13 Jbeta primers and 60 Vbeta primers were used for the PCR. Clones were sequenced by immunoSEQ multiplex PCR, and TCRdb holds only the in-frame ones, with some missing. The sample has approximately 140,000 clones; 73% are singletons. The sample taken for sequencing was PBMCs. These receptor sequences come from a human donor in good health.

The CDR3: CASSLDQGTGETQYF. The DNA for the CDR3 is TGTGCCAGCAGCTTAGATCAGGGGACGGGTGAGACCCAGTACTTC. The chain recombines TRBV13 with TRBJ2-5; TRBD1 might be the D (6 bases). Germline loops: CDR1 PRHDT, CDR2 FYEKMQ (reference sequence). The CDR3 length is 15 residues. V lost 1 base to trimming and J lost 5 bases, with 14 bases between them.

The gene calls are TRBV30 and TRBJ2-1; a possible D gene is TRBD2 (6 bases). Per germline, CDR1 GTSNPN and CDR2 SVGIG (reference sequence). This CDR3 has 16 residues. Trimming removed 2 bases from V and 3 bases from J, with 17 bases in between. CDR3 coding DNA: TGTGCCTGGAGTCGACCTAAACTAGCTCTCTACAATGAGCAGTTCTTC. Its translation is CAWSRPKLALYNEQFF. The full variable domain, completed using reference TRBV30 and TRBJ2-1, is SQTIHQWPATLVQPVGSPLSLECTVEGTSNPNLYWYRQAAGRGLQLLFYSVGIGQISSEVPQNLSASRPQDRQFILSSKKLLLSDSGFYLCAWSRPKLALYNEQFFGPGTRLTVL.

The table lists this clone with a few counts. The V gene is TRBV5-1, the J gene TRBJ2-7; 15 bases align to TRBD2. CDR1 SGHRS and CDR2 YFSETQ come from the germline V gene. There are 15 residues in the CDR3. After removal of 3 bases from V and 5 bases from J, the junction contained 3 bases not matched to a gene. CDR3 in DNA: TGCGCCAGCAGCTGGACTAGCGGGGGGGCCGACGAGCAGTACTTC. Translating it yields CASSWTSGGADEQYF.

The chain employs TRBV28 and TRBJ1-6, with 10 positions matching TRBD1. This CDR3 has 15 amino acids. Germline loops: CDR1 MDHEN, CDR2 SYDVKM. Losses at the gene ends were 2 bases for V and 7 bases for J; bases not matched to a gene: 2. CDR3 in amino acids: CASSLRGQGNSPLHF. DNA for the CDR3: TGTGCCAGCAGTTTAAGGGGACAGGGGAATTCACCCCTCCACTTT.

The chain is built from TRBV28 and TRBJ1-1; D is ambiguous. Germline V gene data show CDR1 as MDHEN and CDR2 as SYDVKM. V shed 6 bases and J shed 5 bases, with 16 bases lying between them. The CDR3 sequence is 14 residues long. The CDR3 region has the DNA TGTGCCAGCAGCCCCGCGGGATGGGAAACTGAAGCTTTCTTT. It specifies CASSPAGWETEAFF.

The CDR3 loop is CASSITDTQYF. The DNA for the CDR3 is TGTGCCAGCAGCATAACAGATACGCAGTATTTT. The chain has TRBV9 and TRBJ2-3; D gene uncertain. V was trimmed by 4 bases and J by 3 bases, leaving 3 bases between them. The CDR3 loop spans 11 amino acids. Germline V gene lookup returns CDR1 SGDLS and CDR2 YYNGEE. The whole variable domain, remainder taken from reference TRBV9 and TRBJ2-3, is DSGVTQTPKHLITATGQRVTLRCSPRSGDLSVYWYQQSLDQGLQFLIQYYNGEERAKGNILERFSAQQFPDLHSELNLSSLELGDSALYFCASSITDTQYFGPGTRLTVL.

The rearrangement links TRBV6-4 to TRBJ2-3; D unclear. CDR1 is MRHNA, CDR2 SNTAGT, per germline. The CDR3 extends over 13 amino acids. Trimming pared 6 bases from V and 2 bases from J, leaving 9 bases between. CDR3 in amino acids: CASSQELTDTQYF. For the CDR3, the DNA is TGTGCCAGCAGCCAAGAACTCACAGATACGCAGTATTTT.

The V call is TRBV28, the J call TRBJ1-4; D is unresolved. Germline-derived CDR1 and CDR2 are MDHEN and SYDVKM. The V and J ends lost 5 bases and 6 bases respectively, with 10 bases between them. CDR3 length: 13 residues. The CDR3 sequence: CASSPGGDEKLFF. As DNA, the CDR3 is TGTGCCAGCAGTCCCGGCGGGGATGAAAAACTGTTTTTT.

The chain joins TRBV7-9 to TRBJ2-7, with D uncertain. The V end was cut by 1 base, the J end by 5 bases, with 12 bases between. The CDR3 has 14 residues. Germline V gene data show CDR1 as SEHNR and CDR2 as FQNEAQ (reference sequence). The CDR3 coding sequence is TGTGCCAGCAGCTTAGGACACCTCCTCGACGAGCAGTACTTC. Its protein is CASSLGHLLDEQYF.